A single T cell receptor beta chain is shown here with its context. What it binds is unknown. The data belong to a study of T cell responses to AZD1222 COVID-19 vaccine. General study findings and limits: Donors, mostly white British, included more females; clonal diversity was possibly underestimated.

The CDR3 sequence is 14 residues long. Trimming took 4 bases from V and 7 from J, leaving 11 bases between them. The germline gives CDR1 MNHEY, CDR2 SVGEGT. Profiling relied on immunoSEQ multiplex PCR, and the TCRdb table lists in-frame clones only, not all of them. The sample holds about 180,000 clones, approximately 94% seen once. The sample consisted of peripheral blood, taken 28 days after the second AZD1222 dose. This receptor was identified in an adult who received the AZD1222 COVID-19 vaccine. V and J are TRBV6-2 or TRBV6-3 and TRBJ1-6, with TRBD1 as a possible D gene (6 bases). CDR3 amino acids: CASSSNRENSPLHF. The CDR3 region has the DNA TGTGCCAGCAGTTCAAACAGGGAAAATTCACCCCTCCACTTT.